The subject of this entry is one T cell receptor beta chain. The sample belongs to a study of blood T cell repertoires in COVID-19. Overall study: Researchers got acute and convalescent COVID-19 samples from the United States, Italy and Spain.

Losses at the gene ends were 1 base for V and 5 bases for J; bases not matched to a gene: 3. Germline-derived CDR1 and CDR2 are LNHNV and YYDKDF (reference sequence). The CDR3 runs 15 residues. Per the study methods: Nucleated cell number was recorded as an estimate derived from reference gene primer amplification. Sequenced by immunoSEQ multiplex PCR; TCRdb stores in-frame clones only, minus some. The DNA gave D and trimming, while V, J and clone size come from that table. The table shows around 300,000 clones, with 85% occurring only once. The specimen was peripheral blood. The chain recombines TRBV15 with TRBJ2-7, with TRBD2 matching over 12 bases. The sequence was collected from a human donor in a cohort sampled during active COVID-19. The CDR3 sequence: CATSRGRLAGDEQYF. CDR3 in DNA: TGTGCCACCAGCAGAGGTCGACTAGCGGGAGACGAGCAGTACTTC.